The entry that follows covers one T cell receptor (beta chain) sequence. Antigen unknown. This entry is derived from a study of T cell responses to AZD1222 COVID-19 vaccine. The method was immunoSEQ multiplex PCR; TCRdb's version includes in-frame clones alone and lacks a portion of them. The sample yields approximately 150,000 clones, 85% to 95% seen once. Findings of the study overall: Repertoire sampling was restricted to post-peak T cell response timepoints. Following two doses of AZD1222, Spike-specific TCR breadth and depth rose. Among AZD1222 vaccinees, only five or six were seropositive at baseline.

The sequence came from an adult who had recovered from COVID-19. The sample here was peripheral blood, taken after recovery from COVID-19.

The CDR3 loop reads CASSGQGRTEAFF. As DNA, the CDR3 is TGTGCCAGCAGCGGTCAGGGGCGGACTGAAGCTTTCTTT. The rearrangement links TRBV7-8 to TRBJ1-1, with D tentatively TRBD1 (6 bases). Germline CDR1 SGHVS, CDR2 FQNEAQ. This CDR3 contains 13 residues. V was trimmed by 5 bases and J by 5 bases, leaving 12 bases between them.